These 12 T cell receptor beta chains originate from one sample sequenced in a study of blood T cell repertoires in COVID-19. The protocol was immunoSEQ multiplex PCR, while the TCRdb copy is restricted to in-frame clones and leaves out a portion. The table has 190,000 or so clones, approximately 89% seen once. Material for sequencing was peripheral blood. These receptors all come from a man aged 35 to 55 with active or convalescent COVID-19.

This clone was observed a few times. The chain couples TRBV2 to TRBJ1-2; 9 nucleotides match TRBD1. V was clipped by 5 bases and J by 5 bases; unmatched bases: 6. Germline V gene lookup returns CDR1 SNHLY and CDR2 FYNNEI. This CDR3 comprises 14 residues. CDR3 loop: CASSYTGGEYGYTF. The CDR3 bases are TGTGCCAGCAGTTACACAGGGGGCGAATATGGCTACACCTTC.

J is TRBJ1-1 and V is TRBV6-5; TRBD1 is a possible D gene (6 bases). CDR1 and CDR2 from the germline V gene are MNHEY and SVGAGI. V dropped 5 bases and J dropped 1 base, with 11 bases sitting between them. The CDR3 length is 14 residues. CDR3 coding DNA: TGTGCCAGCAGTAACCGCAGGGGGAACACTGAAGCTTTCTTT. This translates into CASSNRRGNTEAFF.

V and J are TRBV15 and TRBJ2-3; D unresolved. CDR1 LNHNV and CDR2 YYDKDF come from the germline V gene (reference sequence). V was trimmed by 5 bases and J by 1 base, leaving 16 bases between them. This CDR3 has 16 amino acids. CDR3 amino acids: CATSPEAGRGTDTQYF. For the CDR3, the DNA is TGTGCCACCAGCCCAGAGGCCGGAAGAGGCACAGATACGCAGTATTTT.

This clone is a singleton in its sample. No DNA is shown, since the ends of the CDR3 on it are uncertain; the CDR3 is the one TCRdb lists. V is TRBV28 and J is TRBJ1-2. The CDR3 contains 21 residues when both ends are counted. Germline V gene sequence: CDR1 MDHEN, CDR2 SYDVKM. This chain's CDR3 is CASTPPEGPGRLAMATPSDTF.

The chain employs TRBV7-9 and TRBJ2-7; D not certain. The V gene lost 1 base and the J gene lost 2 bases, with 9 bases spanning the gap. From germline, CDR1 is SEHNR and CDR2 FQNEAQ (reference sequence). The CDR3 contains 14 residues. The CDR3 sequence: CASSLDSPTYEQYF. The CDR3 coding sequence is TGTGCCAGCAGCTTAGACAGCCCAACCTACGAGCAGTACTTC.

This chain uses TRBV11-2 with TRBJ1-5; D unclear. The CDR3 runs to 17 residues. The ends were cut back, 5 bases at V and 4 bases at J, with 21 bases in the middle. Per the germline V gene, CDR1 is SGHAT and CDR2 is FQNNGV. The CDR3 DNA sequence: TGTGCCAGCAGCCCGAGCTTGGGCAGTTTATTAAATCAGCCCCAGCATTTT. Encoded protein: CASSPSLGSLLNQPQHF. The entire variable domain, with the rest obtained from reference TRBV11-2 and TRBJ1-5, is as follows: EAGVAQSPRYKIIEKRQSVAFWCNPISGHATLYWYQQILGQGPKLLIQFQNNGVVDDSQLPKDRFSAERLKGVDSTLKIQPAKLEDSAVYLCASSPSLGSLLNQPQHFGDGTRLSIL.

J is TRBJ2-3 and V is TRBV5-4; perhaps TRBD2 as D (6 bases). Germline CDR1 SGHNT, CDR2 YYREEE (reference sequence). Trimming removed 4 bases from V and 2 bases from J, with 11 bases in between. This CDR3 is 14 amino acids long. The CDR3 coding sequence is TGTGCCAGCAGCCCCTGGCGGGACACAGATACGCAGTATTTT. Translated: CASSPWRDTDTQYF.

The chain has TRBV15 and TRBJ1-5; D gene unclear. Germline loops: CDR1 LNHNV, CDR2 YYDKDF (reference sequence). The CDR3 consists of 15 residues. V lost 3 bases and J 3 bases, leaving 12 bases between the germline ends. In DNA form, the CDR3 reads TGTGCCACCAGCAGCGACCGTAGCCCCAATCAGCCCCAGCATTTT. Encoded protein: CATSSDRSPNQPQHF.

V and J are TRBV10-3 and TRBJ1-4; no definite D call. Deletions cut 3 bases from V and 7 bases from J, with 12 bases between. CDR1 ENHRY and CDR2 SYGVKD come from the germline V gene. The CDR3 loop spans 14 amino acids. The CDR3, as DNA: TGTGCCATCAGTGATGGTGTAGGCGGTGAAAAACTGTTTTTT. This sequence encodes CAISDGVGGEKLFF.

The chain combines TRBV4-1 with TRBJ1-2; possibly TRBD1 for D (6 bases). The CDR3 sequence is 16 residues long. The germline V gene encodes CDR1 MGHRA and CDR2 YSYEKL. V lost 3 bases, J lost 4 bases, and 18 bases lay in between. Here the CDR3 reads CASSQDGGGRFYGYTF. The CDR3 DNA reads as TGCGCCAGCAGCCAGGACGGGGGGGGGCGCTTCTATGGCTACACCTTC.

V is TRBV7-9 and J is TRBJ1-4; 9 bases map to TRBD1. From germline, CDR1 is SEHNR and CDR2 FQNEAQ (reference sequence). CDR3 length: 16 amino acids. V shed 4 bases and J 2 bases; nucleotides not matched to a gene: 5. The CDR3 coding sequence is TGTGCCAGCAGCTCGCACGGACAGGGGACTAATGAAAAACTGTTTTTT. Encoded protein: CASSSHGQGTNEKLFF. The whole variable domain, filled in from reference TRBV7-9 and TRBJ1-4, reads DTGVSQNPRHKITKRGQNVTFRCDPISEHNRLYWYRQTLGQGPEFLTYFQNEAQLEKSRLLSDRFSAERPKGSFSTLEIQRTEQGDSAMYLCASSSHGQGTNEKLFFGSGTQLSVL.

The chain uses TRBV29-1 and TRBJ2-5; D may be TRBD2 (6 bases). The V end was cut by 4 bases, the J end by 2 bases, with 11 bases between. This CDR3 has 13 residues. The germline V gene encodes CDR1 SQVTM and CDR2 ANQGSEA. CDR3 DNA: TGCAGCGTTGGAAACGGGGGACAAGAGACCCAGTACTTC. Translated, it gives CSVGNGGQETQYF.